This T cell receptor beta chain was identified in a study of blood T cell repertoires in COVID-19. Study in general: There were acute and convalescent COVID-19 samples, and they came from the United States, Italy and Spain.

This clone was picked up a small number of times. Additional DNA sequences in this sample encode the identical CDR3. Germline loops: CDR1 MNHEY, CDR2 SVGAGI. V lost 6 bases, J lost 6 bases, and 9 bases lay in between. The length of the CDR3 is 12 residues. How the authors handled the data: Estimation of nucleated cell counts was performed using reference gene primer amplification. Clones were read by immunoSEQ multiplex PCR, and TCRdb kept only the in-frame ones, dropping some. That table is the source of V, J and clone size, and D and trimming were worked out from the DNA. The table lists 150,000 to 160,000 clones, 65% to 90% of them singletons.

Material: peripheral blood. V and J are TRBV6-5 and TRBJ1-5, with D perhaps matching TRBD1 (6 bases). This clonotype originated in a woman in her fifties or sixties with COVID-19, enrolled during active disease. The CDR3 nucleotides read TGTGCCAGCAGGACAGGAGGTCAGCCCCAGCATTTT. It translates to CASRTGGQPQHF.